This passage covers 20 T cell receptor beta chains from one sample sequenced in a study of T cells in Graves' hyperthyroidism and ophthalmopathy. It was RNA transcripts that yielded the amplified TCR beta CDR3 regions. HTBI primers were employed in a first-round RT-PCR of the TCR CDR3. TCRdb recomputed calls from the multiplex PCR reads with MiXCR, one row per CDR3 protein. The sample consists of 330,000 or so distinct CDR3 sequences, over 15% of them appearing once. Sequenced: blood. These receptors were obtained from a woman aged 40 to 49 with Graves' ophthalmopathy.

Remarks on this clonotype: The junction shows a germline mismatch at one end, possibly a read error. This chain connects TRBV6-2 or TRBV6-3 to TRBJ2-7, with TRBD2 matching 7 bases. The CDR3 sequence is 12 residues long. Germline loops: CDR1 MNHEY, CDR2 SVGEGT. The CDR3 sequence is CASSYSPGGLHF. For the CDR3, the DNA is TGTGCCAGCAGTTACTCCCCGGGAGGTCTCCACTTC.

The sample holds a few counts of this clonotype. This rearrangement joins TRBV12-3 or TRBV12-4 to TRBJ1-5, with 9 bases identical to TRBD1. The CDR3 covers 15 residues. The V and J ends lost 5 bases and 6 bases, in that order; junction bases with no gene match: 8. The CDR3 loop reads CASSRTGTGSQPQHF. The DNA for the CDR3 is TGTGCCAGCAGTCGAACCGGGACAGGGAGTCAGCCCCAGCATTTT.

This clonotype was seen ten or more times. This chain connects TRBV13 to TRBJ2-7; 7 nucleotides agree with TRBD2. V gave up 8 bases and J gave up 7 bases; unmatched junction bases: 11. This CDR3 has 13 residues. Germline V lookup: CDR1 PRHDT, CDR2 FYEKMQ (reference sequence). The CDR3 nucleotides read TGTGCCAGCTCGGCTAGCGGAGATGTAGAGCAGTACTTC. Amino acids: CASSASGDVEQYF.

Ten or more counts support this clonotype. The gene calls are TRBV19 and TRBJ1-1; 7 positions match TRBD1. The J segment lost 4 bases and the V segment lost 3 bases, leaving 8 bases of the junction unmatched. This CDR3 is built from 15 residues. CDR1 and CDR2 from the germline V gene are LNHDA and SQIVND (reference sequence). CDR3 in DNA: TGTGCCAGTAGTATCTCAGGGGGTTGGAGCACTGAAGCTTTCTTT. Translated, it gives CASSISGGWSTEAFF.

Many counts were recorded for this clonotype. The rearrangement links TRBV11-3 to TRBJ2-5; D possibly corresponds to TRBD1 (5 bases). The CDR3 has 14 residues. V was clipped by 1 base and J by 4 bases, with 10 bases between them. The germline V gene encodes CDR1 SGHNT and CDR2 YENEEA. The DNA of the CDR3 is TGTGCCAGCAGCTTAGTAGCCAGGGCAGAGACCCAGTACTTC. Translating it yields CASSLVARAETQYF.

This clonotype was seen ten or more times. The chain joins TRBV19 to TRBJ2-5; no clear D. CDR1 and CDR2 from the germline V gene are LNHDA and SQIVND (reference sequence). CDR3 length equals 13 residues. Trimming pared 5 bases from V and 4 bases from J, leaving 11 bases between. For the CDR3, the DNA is TGTGCCAGTAGTCCCGGGTCACCAGAGACCCAGTACTTC. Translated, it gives CASSPGSPETQYF.

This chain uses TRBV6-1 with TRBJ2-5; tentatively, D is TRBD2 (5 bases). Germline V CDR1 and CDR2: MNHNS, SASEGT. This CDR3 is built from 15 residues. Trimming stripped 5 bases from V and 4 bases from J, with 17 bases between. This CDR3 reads CASSPTRTGIETQYF. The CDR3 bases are TGTGCCAGCAGTCCGACCCGAACGGGGATAGAGACCCAGTACTTC.

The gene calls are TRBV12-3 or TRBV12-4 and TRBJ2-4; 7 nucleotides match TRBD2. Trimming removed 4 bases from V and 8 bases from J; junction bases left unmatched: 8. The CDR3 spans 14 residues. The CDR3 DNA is TGTGCCAGCAGTTCCCTAGCGGTTCTAGACATTCAGTACTTC. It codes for CASSSLAVLDIQYF.

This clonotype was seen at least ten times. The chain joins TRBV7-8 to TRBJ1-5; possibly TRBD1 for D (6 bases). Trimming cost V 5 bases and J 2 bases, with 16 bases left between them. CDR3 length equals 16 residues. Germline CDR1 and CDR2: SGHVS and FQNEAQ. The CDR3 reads CASSPLLGAGNQPQHF. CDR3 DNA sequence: TGTGCCAGCAGCCCCCTGCTGGGGGCCGGCAATCAGCCCCAGCATTTT.

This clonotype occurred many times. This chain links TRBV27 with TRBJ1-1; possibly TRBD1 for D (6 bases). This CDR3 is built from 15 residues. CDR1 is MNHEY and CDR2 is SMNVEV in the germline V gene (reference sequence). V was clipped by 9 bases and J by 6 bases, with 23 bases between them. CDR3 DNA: TGTGCCAGTTATCCGAAATTACAGGGTATTGCTGAAGCTTTCTTT. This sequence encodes CASYPKLQGIAEAFF.

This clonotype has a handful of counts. The CDR3 region has the DNA TGTGCCTGGAGTGGGACTAGCGGGAGACGCGGGGAGCAGTACTTC. Translation: CAWSGTSGRRGEQYF. The chain carries TRBV30 and TRBJ2-7, with 13 positions matching TRBD2. Germline trimming cut 1 base from V and 7 bases from J; bases unmatched to any gene: 7. This CDR3 contains 15 residues. Germline CDR1 GTSNPN, CDR2 SVGIG (reference sequence).

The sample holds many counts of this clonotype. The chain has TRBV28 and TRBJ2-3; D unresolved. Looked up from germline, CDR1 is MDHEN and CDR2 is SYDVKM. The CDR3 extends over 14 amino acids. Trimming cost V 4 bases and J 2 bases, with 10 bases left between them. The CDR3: CASSSSGFTDTQYF. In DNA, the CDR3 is TGTGCCAGCAGTTCATCGGGTTTCACAGATACGCAGTATTTT.

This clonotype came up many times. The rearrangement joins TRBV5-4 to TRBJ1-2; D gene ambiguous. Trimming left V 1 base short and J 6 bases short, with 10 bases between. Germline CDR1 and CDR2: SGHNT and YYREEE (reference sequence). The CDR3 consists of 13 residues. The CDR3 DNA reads TGTGCCAGCAGCTTGTCTACCGGGGATGGCTACACCTTC. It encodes CASSLSTGDGYTF.

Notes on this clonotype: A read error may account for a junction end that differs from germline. The CDR3 reads CTSSFDRGTDTQYF. CDR3 nucleotide sequence: TGTACCAGCAGTTTTGACAGGGGGACAGATACGCAGTATTTT. The chain joins TRBV28 to TRBJ2-3; 9 nucleotides agree with TRBD1. The CDR3 is made up of 14 amino acids. Germline assignment: CDR1 MDHEN and CDR2 SYDVKM.

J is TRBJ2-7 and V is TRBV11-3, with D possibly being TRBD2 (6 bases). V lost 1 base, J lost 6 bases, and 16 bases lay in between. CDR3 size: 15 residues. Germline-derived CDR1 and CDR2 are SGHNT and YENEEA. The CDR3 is CASSLGQGGGFEQYF. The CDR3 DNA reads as TGTGCCAGCAGCTTAGGGCAAGGCGGAGGGTTCGAGCAGTACTTC.

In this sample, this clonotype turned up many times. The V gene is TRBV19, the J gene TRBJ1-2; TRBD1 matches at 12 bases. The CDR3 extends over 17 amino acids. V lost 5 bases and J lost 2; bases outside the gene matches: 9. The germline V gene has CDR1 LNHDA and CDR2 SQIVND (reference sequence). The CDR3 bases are TGTGCCAGTAGTCGCGGACCGGGACAGGGGGCGAACTATGGCTACACCTTC. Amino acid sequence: CASSRGPGQGANYGYTF.

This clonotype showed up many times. This chain's CDR3 is CASSYDGDKGYEQYF. As DNA, the CDR3 is TGTGCCAGCAGCTACGACGGGGACAAGGGCTACGAGCAGTACTTC. This chain joins TRBV7-9 and TRBJ2-7; a weak D match, TRBD1 (6 bases). The V end was cut by 4 bases, the J end by 3 bases, with 16 bases between. Germline values: CDR1 SEHNR, CDR2 FQNEAQ (reference sequence). This CDR3 comprises 15 residues.

CDR3 bases: TGTGCCAGCAGGGGCACCCGCTCCTACGAGCAGTACTTC. The encoded protein is CASRGTRSYEQYF. The V call is TRBV6-1, the J call TRBJ2-7; D ambiguous. The V gene's germline CDR1 is MNHNS and CDR2 SASEGT. This CDR3 region has 13 residues. The germline V and J ends were trimmed by 6 bases and 0 bases, with 9 bases remaining between them.

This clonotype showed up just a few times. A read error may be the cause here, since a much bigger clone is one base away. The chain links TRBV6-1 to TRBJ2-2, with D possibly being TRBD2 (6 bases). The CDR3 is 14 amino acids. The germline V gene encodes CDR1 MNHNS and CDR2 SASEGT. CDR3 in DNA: TGTGCCAGCAGCCCTGGGGGGAACACCGGGGAGCTGGTTTTT. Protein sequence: CASSPGGNTGELVF.

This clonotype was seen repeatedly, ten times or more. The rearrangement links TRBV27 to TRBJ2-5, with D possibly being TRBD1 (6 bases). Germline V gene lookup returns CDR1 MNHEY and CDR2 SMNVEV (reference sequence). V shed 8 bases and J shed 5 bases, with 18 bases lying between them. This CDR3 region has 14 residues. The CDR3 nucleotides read TGTGCCAGCTCCCGGGTCCTACAGGGCGAGACCCAGTACTTC. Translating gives CASSRVLQGETQYF.